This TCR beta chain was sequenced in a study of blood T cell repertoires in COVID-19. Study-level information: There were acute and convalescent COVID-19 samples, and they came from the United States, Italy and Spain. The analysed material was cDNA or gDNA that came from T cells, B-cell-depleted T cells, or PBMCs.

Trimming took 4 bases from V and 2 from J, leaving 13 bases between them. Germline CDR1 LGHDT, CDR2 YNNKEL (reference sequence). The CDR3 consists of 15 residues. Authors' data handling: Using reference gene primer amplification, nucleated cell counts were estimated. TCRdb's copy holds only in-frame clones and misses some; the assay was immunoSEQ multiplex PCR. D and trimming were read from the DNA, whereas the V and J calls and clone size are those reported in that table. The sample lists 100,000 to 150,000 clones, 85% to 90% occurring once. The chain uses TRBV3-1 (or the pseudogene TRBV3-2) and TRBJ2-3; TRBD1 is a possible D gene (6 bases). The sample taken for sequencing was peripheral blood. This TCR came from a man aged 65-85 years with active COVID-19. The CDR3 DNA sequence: TGTGCCAGCAGCCCGGGACAATTGAACACAGATACGCAGTATTTT. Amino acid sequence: CASSPGQLNTDTQYF.